The T cell receptor beta chain described here comes from a study of T cell responses to AZD1222 COVID-19 vaccine. Looked up from germline, CDR1 is LNHNV and CDR2 is YYDKDF (reference sequence). The ends lost 3 bases at V and 0 bases at J; junction bases unmatched: 7. This CDR3 contains 17 residues. Here immunoSEQ multiplex PCR was the method, and the copy in TCRdb shows in-frame clones only, minus some. In the table there are 140,000 to 150,000 clones, around 90% of which are singletons. The rearrangement joins TRBV15 to TRBJ1-2, with 10 bases identical to TRBD1. The specimen comprised peripheral blood, sampled 28 days after the second dose of the MenACWY control vaccine. The sequence came from an adult who received the MenACWY meningococcal vaccine as a control. The CDR3 DNA follows: TGTGCCACCAGCAGGAGGGGACAGGGGATCCCTAACTATGGCTACACCTTC. Translation gives CATSRRGQGIPNYGYTF.